Below are 23 T cell receptor beta chains sequenced from a single sample in a study of cytomegalovirus exposure and HLA in healthy donors. The method was immunoSEQ multiplex PCR; TCRdb's version includes in-frame clones alone and lacks a portion of them. Altogether some 260,000 clones are present, roughly nine tenths being singletons, with the ten largest covering around 12%. The sequenced material came from PBMCs. These receptors came from a man aged 18 to 30 in good health and CMV-seropositive.

The V call is TRBV5-1, the J call TRBJ2-7, with D possibly TRBD2 on 6 matching bases. Germline assignment: CDR1 SGHRS and CDR2 YFSETQ. The CDR3 is 15 residues long. Trimming pared 1 base from V and 3 bases from J, leaving 14 bases between. CDR3 DNA sequence: TGCGCCAGCAGCTTGACGGGGACTGGCTACTACGAGCAGTACTTC. Amino acid sequence: CASSLTGTGYYEQYF.

The rearrangement links TRBV5-6 to TRBJ2-5; 9 positions match TRBD2. V lost 2 bases, J lost 4 bases, and 6 bases stayed unmatched. This CDR3 spans 15 amino acids. The germline V gene encodes CDR1 SGHDT and CDR2 YYEEEE. As DNA, the CDR3 is TGTGCCAGCAGCTTATTAGCGGGAGCGATAGAGACCCAGTACTTC. Encoded protein: CASSLLAGAIETQYF.

This chain connects TRBV15 to TRBJ2-5; 8 positions match TRBD2. The germline CDR1 and CDR2 sequences are LNHNV and YYDKDF (reference sequence). The CDR3 contains 15 residues. The ends lost 6 bases at V and 2 bases at J; junction bases unmatched: 8. The CDR3 protein is CATRQAGVGQETQYF. In DNA form, the CDR3 reads TGTGCCACCAGGCAAGCGGGAGTGGGGCAAGAGACCCAGTACTTC.

The chain employs TRBV5-4 and TRBJ1-2; weak D call: TRBD1 (5 bases). Germline assignment: CDR1 SGHNT and CDR2 YYREEE (reference sequence). V shed 3 bases and J shed 6 bases, with 12 bases lying between them. This CDR3 spans 13 amino acids. The CDR3 sequence is CASSSQGADGYTF. The CDR3 region has the DNA TGTGCCAGCAGCTCCCAAGGGGCTGATGGCTACACCTTC.

The genes are TRBV19 and TRBJ2-7; D is possibly TRBD1 (5 bases). CDR1 and CDR2 from the germline V gene are LNHDA and SQIVND (reference sequence). The CDR3 extends over 14 amino acids. Deletions cut 3 bases from V and 7 bases from J, with 16 bases between. Here the CDR3 reads CASSITGAQWEQYF. The CDR3 nucleotides are TGTGCCAGTAGTATTACAGGCGCTCAATGGGAGCAGTACTTC.

This rearrangement joins TRBV2 to TRBJ1-2, with a weak D call TRBD1 (6 bases). Trimming removed 3 bases from V and 2 bases from J, with 13 bases in between. Per the germline V gene, CDR1 is SNHLY and CDR2 is FYNNEI. This CDR3 is 15 amino acids long. In DNA, the CDR3 is TGTGCCAGCAGTGACAGGGGCAGGGCAAACTATGGCTACACCTTC. Encoded protein: CASSDRGRANYGYTF.

The chain employs TRBV5-4 and TRBJ2-1; D remains ambiguous. This CDR3 spans 15 amino acids. CDR1 is SGHNT, CDR2 YYREEE, per germline (reference sequence). The V end was cut by 2 bases, the J end by 0 bases, with 9 bases between. The CDR3 loop is CASSLRSSSYNEQFF. Here the CDR3 DNA reads TGTGCCAGCAGCTTAAGGTCGAGCTCCTACAATGAGCAGTTCTTC.

This clone was detected once. The J gene is TRBJ1-2, the V gene TRBV9; D gene ambiguous. V shed 0 bases and J shed 13 bases, with 13 bases lying between them. This CDR3 is 12 amino acids long. CDR1 is SGDLS and CDR2 is YYNGEE in the germline V gene. The CDR3 region is CASSVGTNRRTF. The DNA of the CDR3 is TGTGCCAGCAGCGTAGGCACAAACCGGCGCACCTTC.

The V and J genes are TRBV5-4 and TRBJ2-7; TRBD2 agrees at 7 bases. J lost 6 bases, V lost 4 bases, and 16 bases had no gene match. The CDR3 length is 16 residues. Germline lookup yields CDR1 SGHNT and CDR2 YYREEE (reference sequence). The CDR3 sequence is CASSNERGAGVVEQYF. In nucleotides, the CDR3 is TGTGCCAGCAGCAATGAGAGAGGCGCGGGAGTAGTCGAGCAGTACTTC. Full variable domain (remainder filled in from reference TRBV5-4 and TRBJ2-7): ETGVTQSPTHLIKTRGQQVTLRCSSQSGHNTVSWYQQALGQGPQFIFQYYREEENGRGNFPPRFSGLQFPNYSSELNVNALELDDSALYLCASSNERGAGVVEQYFGPGTRLTVT.

This clone has at least ten counts. The same CDR3 is also encoded by other DNA sequences in this sample. This chain connects TRBV11-2 to TRBJ2-7; no definite D call. The CDR3 contains 13 residues. V shed 3 bases and J shed 1 base, with 7 bases lying between them. Germline V lookup: CDR1 SGHAT, CDR2 FQNNGV. This CDR3 is CASSLQTSYEQYF. CDR3 coding DNA: TGTGCCAGCAGCTTGCAGACGTCCTACGAGCAGTACTTC.

The rearrangement uses TRBV6-1 and TRBJ2-7; TRBD2 is a possible D gene (5 bases). The CDR3 consists of 15 residues. Deletions cut 6 bases from V and 1 base from J, with 16 bases between. Germline CDR1 and CDR2: MNHNS and SASEGT. CDR3 sequence: CASSRGLEGSYEQYF. The CDR3 coding sequence is TGTGCCAGCAGCCGCGGGCTAGAAGGGTCCTACGAGCAGTACTTC.

V gene TRBV29-1 combines with J gene TRBJ2-2; possible D gene TRBD2, 5 bases. The germline V gene has CDR1 SQVTM and CDR2 ANQGSEA. This CDR3 is 17 amino acids long. V was clipped by 3 bases and J by 0 bases, with 17 bases between them. The CDR3 protein is CSVDEYGRGANTGELFF. The CDR3 nucleotides read TGCAGCGTTGACGAATACGGTCGGGGAGCGAACACCGGGGAGCTGTTTTTT.

V usage is TRBV9 and J usage is TRBJ2-2, with unresolved D. CDR3 size: 15 residues. CDR1 is SGDLS, CDR2 YYNGEE, per germline. Trimming left V 3 bases short and J 0 bases short, with 9 bases between. CDR3 loop: CASSARAANTGELFF. CDR3 nucleotides: TGTGCCAGCAGCGCCCGGGCCGCGAACACCGGGGAGCTGTTTTTT.

The J gene is TRBJ2-1, the V gene TRBV11-2; 8 bases agree with TRBD2. Looked up from germline, CDR1 is SGHAT and CDR2 is FQNNGV. There are 15 residues in the CDR3. The V and J ends lost 6 bases and 4 bases, in that order; junction bases with no gene match: 8. Written as DNA, the CDR3 is TGTGCCAGCAGACCCACGGCGGGGGGTTACAATGAGCAGTTCTTC. Translating gives CASRPTAGGYNEQFF.

The V gene is TRBV5-1, the J gene TRBJ2-3; the match to TRBD1 covers 10 bases. The trim removed 6 bases at V and 5 bases at J, leaving 6 bases unmatched. The V gene's germline CDR1 is SGHRS and CDR2 YFSETQ. The CDR3 length is 14 residues. CDR3 region: CASMGTGEGDTQYF. For the CDR3, the DNA is TGCGCCAGCATGGGGACAGGGGAGGGAGATACGCAGTATTTT.

This chain connects TRBV5-1 to TRBJ2-7; TRBD1 matches 9 bases. After removal of 0 bases from V and 2 bases from J, the junction contained 3 bases not matched to a gene. The CDR3 has 15 amino acids. Germline values: CDR1 SGHRS, CDR2 YFSETQ. The DNA of the CDR3 is TGCGCCAGCAGCTTGGCGGGACAGGGACCCTACGAGCAGTACTTC. Its protein product is CASSLAGQGPYEQYF.

The genes are TRBV7-2 and TRBJ2-5; 8 nucleotides align to TRBD1. Losses at the gene ends were 7 bases for V and 5 bases for J; bases not matched to a gene: 15. CDR1 and CDR2 from the germline V gene are SGHTA and FQGNSA. The CDR3 runs to 16 residues. The chain's CDR3 is CASTPARDRFSETQYF. The CDR3, as DNA: TGTGCCAGCACCCCCGCCCGGGACAGGTTTTCGGAGACCCAGTACTTC.

On this clone itself: The sample contains more than one DNA sequence encoding this CDR3. The chain couples TRBV19 to TRBJ2-7, with TRBD1 identical over 7 bases. The CDR3 sequence is 14 residues long. Trimming removed 5 bases from V and 0 bases from J; junction bases left unmatched: 4. CDR1 and CDR2 (germline): LNHDA, SQIVND (reference sequence). CDR3 residues: CASSPGTVSYEQYF. In nucleotides, the CDR3 is TGTGCCAGTAGTCCCGGGACAGTCTCCTACGAGCAGTACTTC.

CDR3 region: CASSHDLDPTWSTDTQYF. The CDR3 DNA follows: TGCGCCAGCAGCCATGATCTCGATCCGACCTGGAGCACAGATACGCAGTATTTT. This rearrangement joins TRBV4-1 to TRBJ2-3; D not resolved. The CDR3 runs 18 residues. The germline gives CDR1 MGHRA, CDR2 YSYEKL. V gave up 3 bases and J gave up 0 bases, with 19 bases separating them.

The rearrangement uses TRBV7-6 and TRBJ1-2; 7 bases align to TRBD1. CDR1 SGHVS and CDR2 FNYEAQ come from the germline V gene. After removal of 4 bases from V and 5 bases from J, the junction contained 4 bases not matched to a gene. CDR3 length: 13 amino acids. The chain's CDR3 is CASSSTGNYGYTF. The CDR3 bases are TGTGCCAGCAGCTCGACAGGGAATTATGGCTACACCTTC. The full variable domain, with the rest looked up from reference TRBV7-6 and TRBJ1-2, is GAGVSQSPRYKVTKRGQDVALRCDPISGHVSLYWYRQALGQGPEFLTYFNYEAQQDKSGLPNDRFSAERPEGSISTLTIQRTEQRDSAMYRCASSSTGNYGYTFGSGTRLTVV.

This chain connects TRBV29-1 to TRBJ1-1; TRBD1 agrees at 8 bases. The ends lost 6 bases at V and 3 bases at J; junction bases unmatched: 6. The CDR3 consists of 13 residues. Germline V gene lookup returns CDR1 SQVTM and CDR2 ANQGSEA. DNA of the CDR3: TGCAGCGTCCGGACAGGGCAGGACACTGAAGCTTTCTTT. This encodes CSVRTGQDTEAFF.

The rearrangement uses TRBV27 and TRBJ1-5; D unclear. Germline lookup yields CDR1 MNHEY and CDR2 SMNVEV (reference sequence). Trimming stripped 1 base from V and 6 bases from J, with 4 bases between. This CDR3 spans 12 amino acids. CDR3 bases: TGTGCCAGCAGTTTATTAAGTCAGCCCCAGCATTTT. Residues: CASSLLSQPQHF.

The chain has TRBV2 and TRBJ1-4; 9 nucleotides align to TRBD1. V lost 6 bases to trimming and J lost 0 bases; unmatched junction nucleotides: 2. This CDR3 has 15 residues. Germline CDR1 reads SNHLY; CDR2 reads FYNNEI. The CDR3 is CASRGQGSTNEKLFF. In DNA form, the CDR3 reads TGTGCCAGCAGGGGACAGGGTTCAACTAATGAAAAACTGTTTTTT.